This TCR beta chain stems from a study of blood T cell repertoires in COVID-19 (dated by TCRdb to the early 2020s). Study-level background: Samples from collaborators originated in the United States, Italy and Spain and spanned both the acute and convalescent phases of COVID-19. The material from the prospective study consisted of cDNA or gDNA derived from T cells, B-cell-depleted T cells, or PBMCs. The samples were drawn from two sources: the first 160 participants of the ongoing ImmuneRACE study, and over 950 subjects contributed by 6 global collaborators. A de-identified subject ID, COVID-19 status, age in years and sex were almost always included in the sample metadata. The dataset comprised deeply sampled blood TCRbeta repertoires from subjects exposed to, actively infected with, or recovered from COVID-19. The repertoires were released in a freely available public database intended as a resource for research on the immune response to SARS-CoV-2. Where available, HLA class I and class II types were taken from metadata supplied by the sample provider and were not determined by assay-based typing.

The immunoSEQ Assay, a bias-controlled multiplex PCR, was used to amplify TCRbeta CDR3 regions from genomic DNA. The paper's processing steps were these. Within the assay, amplification of reference gene primers was used to estimate how many nucleated cells each sample contained. To quantify the absolute abundance of each unique TCRbeta CDR3 rearrangement, sequence reads were collapsed and filtered. For each sample, productive Simpson clonality was calculated as the square root of Simpson's diversity index over productive rearrangements. The clones in this table, taken by TCRdb from immuneACCESS, are in-frame only. Not every clone is retained; where verified, under half of the shortfall comes from an unresolved V gene, and the cause of the rest is unknown. D and trimming were read from the DNA, whereas the V and J calls and clone size are those reported in that table. The sample has over 45,000 clones on record, 70% to 85% of them singletons. Over 15% of the sample comes from the top ten.

Each collaborating institution followed its own protocols to collect whole blood in K2EDTA tubes. For TCRbeta analysis, collaborator samples were shipped as frozen whole blood, as isolated PBMCs, or as DNA extracted from either sample type. Ends trimmed: V by 4 bases, J by 10 bases; bases unmatched to a gene: 12. The CDR3, cysteine through phenylalanine, is 14 amino acids long. Only CDR3 DNA remains: 42 bases, in frame from the first base. As encoded in the germline V gene (reference sequence), CDR1 is GTSNPN while CDR2 is SVGIG. Points on this clone: What this receptor recognizes is not known. One base away there is no much larger clone; base qualities are not given.

The investigation overall reported the following: The amount of clinical and demographic metadata varied by source and participant and was provided uncurated.

The sequencing input was peripheral blood. The receptor was derived from a man aged 65-85 years with active COVID-19. Recombination linked TRBV30 to TRBJ2-1, and TRBD2 matches 8 of the central bases. The CDR3 is CAWNYGLRGGEQFF. The nucleotides are TGTGCCTGGAACTACGGGTTACGGGGGGGAGAGCAGTTCTTC.